One sample yielded the 9 T cell receptor beta chains listed below, sequenced in a study of monozygotic twins with inflammatory bowel disease. TCRdb reprocessed the 5' RACE reads, keeping one entry per CDR3 protein, no DNA. The table for this sample gives 150,000 to 200,000 distinct CDR3 sequences. Sequencing was performed on blood. The receptor set was obtained from a human donor with ulcerative colitis or Crohn's disease, or a healthy co-twin of an affected twin (not recorded which).

This chain's CDR3 is CASSLMTSGRIPDTQYF. V is TRBV12-3 or TRBV12-4 and J is TRBJ2-3; TCRdb's D call, TRBD2, is unchecked because there is no DNA. The length of the CDR3 is 17 residues.

V and J are TRBV7-2 and TRBJ2-5. This CDR3 contains 15 residues. Germline V gene lookup returns CDR1 SGHTA and CDR2 FQGNSA. The CDR3 here is CASSLEGEIPETQYF. Full variable domain (remainder filled in from reference TRBV7-2 and TRBJ2-5): GAGVSQSPSNKVTEKGKDVELRCDPISGHTALYWYRQSLGQGLEFLIYFQGNSAPDKSGLPSDRFSAERTGGSVSTLTIQRTQQEDSAVYLCASSLEGEIPETQYFGPGTRLLVL.

The rearrangement uses TRBV20-1 and TRBJ2-7; the TCRdb D gene call, TRBD1, has no DNA to confirm it. CDR3 length: 14 amino acids. Germline assignment: CDR1 DFQATT and CDR2 SNEGSKA (reference sequence). The CDR3 loop reads CSASNRDRLYEQYF.

The V gene is TRBV14, the J gene TRBJ1-1; TCRdb gives TRBD1 as the D gene, but with no DNA this cannot be confirmed. In germline, CDR1 is SGHDN, CDR2 FVKESK. This CDR3 has 14 residues. This CDR3 reads CASSQETELRGAFF.

This rearrangement joins TRBV27 to TRBJ2-1; TCRdb reports TRBD1, a call that lacks DNA to check it against. The germline CDR1 and CDR2 sequences are MNHEY and SMNVEV (reference sequence). CDR3 length: 16 residues. CDR3: CASSPHRDRVYNEQFF.

The J gene is TRBJ1-1, the V gene TRBV18. Germline V gene sequence: CDR1 KGHSH, CDR2 LQKENI. This CDR3 has 15 amino acids. CDR3 in amino acids: CASSPPPGEGTEAFF.

The chain couples TRBV7-9 to TRBJ1-6. CDR3 length: 12 amino acids. Germline V CDR1 and CDR2: SEHNR, FQNEAQ (reference sequence). CDR3 region: CASTLDASPLHF. The variable domain in full, completed from reference TRBV7-9 and TRBJ1-6, reads DTGVSQNPRHKITKRGQNVTFRCDPISEHNRLYWYRQTLGQGPEFLTYFQNEAQLEKSRLLSDRFSAERPKGSFSTLEIQRTEQGDSAMYLCASTLDASPLHFGNGTRLTVT.

This chain connects TRBV11-2 to TRBJ1-1; TCRdb designates TRBD1, a call that cannot be tested without DNA. Germline CDR1 and CDR2: SGHAT and FQNNGV. This CDR3 contains 14 residues. The CDR3 reads CASSLPQGQREAFF.

The chain carries TRBV30 and TRBJ1-1; the TRBD1 assignment by TCRdb is unverifiable without DNA. Germline V gives CDR1 GTSNPN, CDR2 SVGIG (reference sequence). The CDR3 length is 12 residues. This CDR3 reads CAWSVGGREAFF.